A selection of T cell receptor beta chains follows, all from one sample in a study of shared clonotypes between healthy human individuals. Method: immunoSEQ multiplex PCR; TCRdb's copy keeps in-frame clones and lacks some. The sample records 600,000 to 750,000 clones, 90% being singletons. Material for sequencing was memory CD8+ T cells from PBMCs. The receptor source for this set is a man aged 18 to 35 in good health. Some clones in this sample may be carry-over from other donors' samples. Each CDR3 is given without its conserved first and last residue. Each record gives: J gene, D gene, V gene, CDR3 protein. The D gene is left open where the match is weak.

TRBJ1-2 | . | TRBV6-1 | ASSERIFRYGYT
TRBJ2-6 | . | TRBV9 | ASSAYEAGIALGANVLT
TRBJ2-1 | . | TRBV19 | ASSGGEQF
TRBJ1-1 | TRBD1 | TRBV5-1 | ASSPRQGAVLEAF
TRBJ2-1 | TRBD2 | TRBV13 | ASTPGREGPNEQF
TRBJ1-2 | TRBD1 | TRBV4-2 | ASTKGAVVDYGYT
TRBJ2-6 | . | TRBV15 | ATGTGANVLT
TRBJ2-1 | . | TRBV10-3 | AITNYYNEQF
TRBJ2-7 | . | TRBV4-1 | ASSGLASEQY
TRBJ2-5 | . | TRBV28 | ASSGGWAETQY
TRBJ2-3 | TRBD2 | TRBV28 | ASSLWGEGDTDTQY
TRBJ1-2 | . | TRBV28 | ASSLPGLPSFDGYT
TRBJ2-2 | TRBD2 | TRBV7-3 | ASSQGRLAGGSGELF
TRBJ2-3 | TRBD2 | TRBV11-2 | ASSSGGLAGARGPDTQY
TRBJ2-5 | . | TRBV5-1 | ASSLEWVGSIGETQY
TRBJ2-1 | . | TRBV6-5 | ASSFLGTDGEQF
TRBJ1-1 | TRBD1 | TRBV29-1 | SVRGLSTEAF
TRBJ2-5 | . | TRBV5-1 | ASSLRVQGPYQETQY
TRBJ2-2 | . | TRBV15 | ATSRDYGFSGLHNTGELF
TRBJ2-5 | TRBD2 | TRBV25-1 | ASSEPSGSMETQY
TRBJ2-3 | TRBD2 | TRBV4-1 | ASSQDDARLAGGTDTQY
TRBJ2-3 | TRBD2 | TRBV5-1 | ASSLPRLAGLDTQY